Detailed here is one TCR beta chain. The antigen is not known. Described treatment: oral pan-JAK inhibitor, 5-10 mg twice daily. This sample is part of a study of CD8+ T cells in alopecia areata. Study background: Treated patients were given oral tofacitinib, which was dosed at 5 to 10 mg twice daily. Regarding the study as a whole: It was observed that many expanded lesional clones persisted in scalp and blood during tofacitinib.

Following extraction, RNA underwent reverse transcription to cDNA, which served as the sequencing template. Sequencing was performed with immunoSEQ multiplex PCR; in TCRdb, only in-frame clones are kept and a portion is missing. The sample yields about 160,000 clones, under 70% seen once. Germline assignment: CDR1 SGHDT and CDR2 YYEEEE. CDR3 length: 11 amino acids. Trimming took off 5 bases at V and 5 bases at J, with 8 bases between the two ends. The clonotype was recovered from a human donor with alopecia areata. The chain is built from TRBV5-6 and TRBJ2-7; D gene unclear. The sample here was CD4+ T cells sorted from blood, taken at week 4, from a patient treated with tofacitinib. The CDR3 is CASSLLHEQYF. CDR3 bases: TGTGCCAGCAGTCTTCTCCACGAGCAGTACTTC.